The present entry profiles one T cell receptor beta chain with its context. The record originates from a study of molecular identifiers for immune sequencing clone quantification. The CDR3 extends over 16 amino acids. The V and J ends lost 7 bases and 9 bases, in that order; junction bases with no gene match: 18. Per germline, CDR1 MDHEN and CDR2 SYDVKM. Preparation of the bulk TCR libraries relied on previously described methods and listed TCR primers. Each CDR3 protein gets one entry after TCRdb re-called the PCR reads with MiXCR. The sample has more than 550,000 distinct CDR3 sequences, 25% seen once.

The J gene is TRBJ2-1, the V gene TRBV28; 7 bases match TRBD2. The clonotype was recovered from a human donor in good health. Some libraries in this study had Jurkat cell RNA spiked in. The sequenced material came from naive CD8+ T cells from blood, with Jurkat cell RNA spiked in. The subset: FACS-sorted CD8+CD4-CCR7+CD45RA+ naive T cells. The CDR3 bases are TGTGCCAGCACCCTCTCCCCTAGCGGCCTAACAAGTGAGCAGTTCTTC. It encodes CASTLSPSGLTSEQFF. Full variable domain (remainder filled in from reference TRBV28 and TRBJ2-1): DVKVTQSSRYLVKRTGEKVFLECVQDMDHENMFWYRQDPGLGLRLIYFSYDVKMKEKGDIPEGYSVSREKKERFSLILESASTNQTSMYLCASTLSPSGLTSEQFFGPGTRLTVL.